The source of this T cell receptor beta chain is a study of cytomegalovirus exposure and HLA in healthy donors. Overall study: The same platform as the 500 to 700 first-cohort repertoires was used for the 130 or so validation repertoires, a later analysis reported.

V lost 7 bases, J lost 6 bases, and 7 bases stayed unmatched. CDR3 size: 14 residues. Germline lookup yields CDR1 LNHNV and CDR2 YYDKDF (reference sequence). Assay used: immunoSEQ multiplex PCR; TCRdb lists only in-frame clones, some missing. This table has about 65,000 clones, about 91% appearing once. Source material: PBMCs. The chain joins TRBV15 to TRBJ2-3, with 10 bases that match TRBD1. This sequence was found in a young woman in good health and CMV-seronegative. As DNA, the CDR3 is TGTGCCACCACCGAGGACAGGGGGGACGATACGCAGTATTTT. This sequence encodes CATTEDRGDDTQYF.